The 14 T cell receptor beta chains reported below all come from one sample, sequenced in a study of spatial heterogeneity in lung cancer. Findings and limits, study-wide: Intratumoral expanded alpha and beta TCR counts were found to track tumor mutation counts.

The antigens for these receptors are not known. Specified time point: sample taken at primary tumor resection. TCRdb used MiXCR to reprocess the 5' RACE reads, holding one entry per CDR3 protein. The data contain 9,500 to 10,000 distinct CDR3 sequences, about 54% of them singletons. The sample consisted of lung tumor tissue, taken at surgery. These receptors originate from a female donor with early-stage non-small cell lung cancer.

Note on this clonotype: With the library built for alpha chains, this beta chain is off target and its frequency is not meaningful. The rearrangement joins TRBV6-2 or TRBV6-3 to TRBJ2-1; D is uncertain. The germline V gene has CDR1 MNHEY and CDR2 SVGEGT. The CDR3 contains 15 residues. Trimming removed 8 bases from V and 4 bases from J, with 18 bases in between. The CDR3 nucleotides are TGTGCCAGCCGTAACACTGGCCCCGGGTACAATGAGCAGTTCTTC. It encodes CASRNTGPGYNEQFF.

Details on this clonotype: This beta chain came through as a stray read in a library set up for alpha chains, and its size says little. CDR3 residues: CASSLSDNTEAFF. The CDR3 DNA reads as TGTGCCAGCAGTCTAAGTGATAACACTGAAGCTTTCTTT. The chain joins TRBV7-8 to TRBJ1-1; no reliable D call. CDR3 length equals 13 residues. The germline gives CDR1 SGHVS, CDR2 FQNEAQ. Trimming removed 6 bases at V and 2 bases at J, with 10 bases between.

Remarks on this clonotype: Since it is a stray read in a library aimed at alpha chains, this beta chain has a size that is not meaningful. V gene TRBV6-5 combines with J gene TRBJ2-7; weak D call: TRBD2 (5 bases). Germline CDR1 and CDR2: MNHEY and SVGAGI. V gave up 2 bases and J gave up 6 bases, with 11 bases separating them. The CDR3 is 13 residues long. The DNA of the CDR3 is TGTGCCAGCAGTTACGGACTTGCAACCGAGCAGTACTTC. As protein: CASSYGLATEQYF.

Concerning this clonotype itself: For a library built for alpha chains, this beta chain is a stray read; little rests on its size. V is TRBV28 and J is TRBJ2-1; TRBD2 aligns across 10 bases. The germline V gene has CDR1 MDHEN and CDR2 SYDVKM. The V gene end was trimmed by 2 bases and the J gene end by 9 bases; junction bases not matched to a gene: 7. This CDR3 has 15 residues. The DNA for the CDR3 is TGTGCCAGCAGTTTAAGAGCGGGGGGGCCGAGTGAGCAGTTCTTC. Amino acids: CASSLRAGGPSEQFF.

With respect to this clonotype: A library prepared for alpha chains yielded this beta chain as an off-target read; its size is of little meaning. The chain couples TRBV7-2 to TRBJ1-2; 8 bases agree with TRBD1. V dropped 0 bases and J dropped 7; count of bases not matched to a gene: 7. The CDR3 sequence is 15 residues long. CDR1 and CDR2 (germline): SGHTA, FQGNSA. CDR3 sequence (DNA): TGTGCCAGCAGCTTAGCTTTAGGACAGGGCTCTGGCTACACCTTC. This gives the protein CASSLALGQGSGYTF.

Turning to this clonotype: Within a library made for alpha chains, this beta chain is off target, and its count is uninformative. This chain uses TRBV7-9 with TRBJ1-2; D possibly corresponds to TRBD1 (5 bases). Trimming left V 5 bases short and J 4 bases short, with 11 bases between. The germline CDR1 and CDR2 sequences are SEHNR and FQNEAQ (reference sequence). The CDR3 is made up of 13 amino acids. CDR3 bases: TGTGCCAGCAGCACCGGACAACGCTATGGCTACACCTTC. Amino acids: CASSTGQRYGYTF. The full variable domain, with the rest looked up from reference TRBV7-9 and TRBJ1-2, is DTGVSQNPRHKITKRGQNVTFRCDPISEHNRLYWYRQTLGQGPEFLTYFQNEAQLEKSRLLSDRFSAERPKGSFSTLEIQRTEQGDSAMYLCASSTGQRYGYTFGSGTRLTVV.

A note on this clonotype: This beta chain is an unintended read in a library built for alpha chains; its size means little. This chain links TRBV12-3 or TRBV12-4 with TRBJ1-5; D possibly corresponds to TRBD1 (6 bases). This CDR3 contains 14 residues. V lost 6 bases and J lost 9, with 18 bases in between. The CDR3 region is CASSFVGGGRPQHF. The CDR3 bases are TGTGCCAGCAGCTTCGTAGGAGGGGGTCGGCCCCAGCATTTT.

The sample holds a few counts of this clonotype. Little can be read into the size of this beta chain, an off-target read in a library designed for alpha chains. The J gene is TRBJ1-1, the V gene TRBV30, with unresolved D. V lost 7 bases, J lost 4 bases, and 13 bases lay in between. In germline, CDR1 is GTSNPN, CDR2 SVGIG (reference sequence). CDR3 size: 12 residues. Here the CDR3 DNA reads TGTGCCTTGGTCCCTCGCACCACTGAAGCTTTCTTT. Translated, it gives CALVPRTTEAFF.

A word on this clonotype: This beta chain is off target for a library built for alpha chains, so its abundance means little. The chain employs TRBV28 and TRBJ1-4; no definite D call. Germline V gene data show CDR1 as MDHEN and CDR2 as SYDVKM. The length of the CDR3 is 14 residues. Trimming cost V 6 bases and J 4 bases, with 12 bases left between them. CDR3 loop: CASSLGLINEKLFF. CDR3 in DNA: TGTGCCAGCAGCCTAGGACTGATTAATGAAAAACTGTTTTTT. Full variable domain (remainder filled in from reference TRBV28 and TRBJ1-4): DVKVTQSSRYLVKRTGEKVFLECVQDMDHENMFWYRQDPGLGLRLIYFSYDVKMKEKGDIPEGYSVSREKKERFSLILESASTNQTSMYLCASSLGLINEKLFFGSGTQLSVL.

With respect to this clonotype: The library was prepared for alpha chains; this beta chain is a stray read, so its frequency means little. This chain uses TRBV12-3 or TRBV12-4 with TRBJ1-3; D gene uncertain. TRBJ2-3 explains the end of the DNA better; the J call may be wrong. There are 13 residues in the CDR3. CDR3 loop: CASSPSWADTQYF. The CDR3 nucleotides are TGTGCCAGCAGTCCCTCATGGGCAGATACGCAGTATTTT.

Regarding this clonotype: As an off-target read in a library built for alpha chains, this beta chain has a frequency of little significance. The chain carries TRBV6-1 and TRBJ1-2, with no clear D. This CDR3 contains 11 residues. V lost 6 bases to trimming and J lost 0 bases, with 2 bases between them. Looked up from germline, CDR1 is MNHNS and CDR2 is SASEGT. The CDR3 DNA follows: TGTGCCAGCAGGGCTAACTATGGCTACACCTTC. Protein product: CASRANYGYTF.

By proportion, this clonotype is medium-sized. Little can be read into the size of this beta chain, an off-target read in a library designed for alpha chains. CDR3 nucleotide sequence: TGTGCCAGCAGATCACCAGGGGCAGGGGACTATGGCTACACCTTC. It is translated as CASRSPGAGDYGYTF. The chain combines TRBV5-5 with TRBJ1-2; maybe TRBD1 (6 bases). Deletions cut 5 bases from V and 3 bases from J, with 17 bases between. The length of the CDR3 is 15 residues. CDR1 and CDR2 (germline): SGHKS, YYEKEE (reference sequence).

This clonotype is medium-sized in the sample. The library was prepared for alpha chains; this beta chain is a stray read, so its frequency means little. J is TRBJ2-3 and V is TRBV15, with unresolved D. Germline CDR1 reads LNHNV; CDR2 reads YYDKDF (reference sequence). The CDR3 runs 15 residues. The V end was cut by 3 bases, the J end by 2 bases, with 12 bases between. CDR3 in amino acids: CATSSRLSLTDTQYF. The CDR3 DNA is TGTGCCACCAGCAGTCGACTTTCTCTCACAGATACGCAGTATTTT.

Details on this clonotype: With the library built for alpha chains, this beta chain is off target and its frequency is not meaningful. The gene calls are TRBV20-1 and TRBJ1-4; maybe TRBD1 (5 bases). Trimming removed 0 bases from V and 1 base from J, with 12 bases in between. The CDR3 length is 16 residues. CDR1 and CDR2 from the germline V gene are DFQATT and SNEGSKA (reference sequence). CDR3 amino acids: CSAREGGGRTNEKLFF. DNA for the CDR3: TGCAGTGCTAGAGAGGGGGGTGGCAGAACTAATGAAAAACTGTTTTTT.